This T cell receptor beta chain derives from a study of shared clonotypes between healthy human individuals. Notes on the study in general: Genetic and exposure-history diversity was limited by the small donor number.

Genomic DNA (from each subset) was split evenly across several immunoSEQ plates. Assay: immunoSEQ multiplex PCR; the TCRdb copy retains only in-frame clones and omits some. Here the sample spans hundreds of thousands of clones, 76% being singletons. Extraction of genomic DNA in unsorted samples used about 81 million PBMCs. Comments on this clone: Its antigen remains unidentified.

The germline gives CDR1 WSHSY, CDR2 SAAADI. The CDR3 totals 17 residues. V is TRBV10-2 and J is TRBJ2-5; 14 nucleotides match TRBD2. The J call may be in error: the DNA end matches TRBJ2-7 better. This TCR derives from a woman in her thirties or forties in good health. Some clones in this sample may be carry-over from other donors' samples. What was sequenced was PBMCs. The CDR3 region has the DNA TGCGCCAGCAGTTTCACCGGGACTAGCGGGAGCAGGCCCGAGCAGTACTTC. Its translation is CASSFTGTSGSRPEQYF.